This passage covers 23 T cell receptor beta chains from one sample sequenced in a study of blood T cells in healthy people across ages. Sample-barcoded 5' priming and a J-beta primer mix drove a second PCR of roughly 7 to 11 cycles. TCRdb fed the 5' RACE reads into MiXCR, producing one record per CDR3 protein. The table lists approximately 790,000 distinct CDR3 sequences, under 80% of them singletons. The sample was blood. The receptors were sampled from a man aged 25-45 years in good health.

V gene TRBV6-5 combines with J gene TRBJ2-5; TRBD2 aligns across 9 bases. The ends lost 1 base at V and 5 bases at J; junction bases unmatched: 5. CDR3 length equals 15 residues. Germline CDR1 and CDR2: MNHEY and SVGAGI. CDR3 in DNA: TGTGCCAGCAGTTACTTGACTAGCGGTGGGGAGACCCAGTACTTC. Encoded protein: CASSYLTSGGETQYF.

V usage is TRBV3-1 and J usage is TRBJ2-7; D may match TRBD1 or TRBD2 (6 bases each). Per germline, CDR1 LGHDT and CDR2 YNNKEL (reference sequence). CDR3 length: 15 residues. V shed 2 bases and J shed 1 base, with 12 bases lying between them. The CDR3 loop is CASSQSWGASYEQYF. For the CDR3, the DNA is TGTGCCAGCAGCCAATCGTGGGGGGCATCCTACGAGCAGTACTTC.

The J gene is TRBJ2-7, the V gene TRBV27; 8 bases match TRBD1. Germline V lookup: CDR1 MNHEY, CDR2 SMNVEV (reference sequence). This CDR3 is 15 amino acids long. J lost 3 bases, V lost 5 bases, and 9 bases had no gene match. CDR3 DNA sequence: TGTGCCAGCAGTCCGACCCCACAGGGGGTCTACGAGCAGTACTTC. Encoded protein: CASSPTPQGVYEQYF.

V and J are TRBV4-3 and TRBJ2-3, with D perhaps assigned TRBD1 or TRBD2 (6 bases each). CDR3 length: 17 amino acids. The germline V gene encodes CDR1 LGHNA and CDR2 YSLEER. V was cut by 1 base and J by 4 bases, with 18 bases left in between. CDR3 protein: CASSQATGRTVPDTQYF. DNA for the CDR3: TGCGCCAGCAGCCAAGCTACAGGGAGGACTGTGCCAGATACGCAGTATTTT.

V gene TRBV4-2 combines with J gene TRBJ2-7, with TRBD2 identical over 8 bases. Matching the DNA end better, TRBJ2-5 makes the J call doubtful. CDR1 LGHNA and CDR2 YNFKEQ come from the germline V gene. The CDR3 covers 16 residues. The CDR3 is CASSPTSEGSQETQYF. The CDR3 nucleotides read TGTGCCAGCAGTCCGACTAGCGAGGGATCCCAAGAGACCCAGTACTTC.

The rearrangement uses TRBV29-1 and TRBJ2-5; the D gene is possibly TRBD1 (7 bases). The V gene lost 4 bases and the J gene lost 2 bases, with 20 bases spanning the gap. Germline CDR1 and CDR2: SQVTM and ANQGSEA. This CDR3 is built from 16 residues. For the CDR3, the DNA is TGCAGCGTTGGGCGGACGGAGGGGGCGAGACAAGAGACCCAGTACTTC. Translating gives CSVGRTEGARQETQYF.

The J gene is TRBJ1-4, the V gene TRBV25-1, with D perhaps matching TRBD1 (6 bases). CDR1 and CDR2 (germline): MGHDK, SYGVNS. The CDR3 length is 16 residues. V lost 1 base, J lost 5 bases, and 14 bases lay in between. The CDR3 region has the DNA TGTGCCAGCAGTGAATCATTGACAGGCGGCAATGAAAAACTGTTTTTT. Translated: CASSESLTGGNEKLFF.

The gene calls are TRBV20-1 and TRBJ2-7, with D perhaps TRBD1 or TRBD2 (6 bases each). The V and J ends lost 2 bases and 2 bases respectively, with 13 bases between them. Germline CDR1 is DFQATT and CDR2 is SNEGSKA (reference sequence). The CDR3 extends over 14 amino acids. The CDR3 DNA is TGCAGTGCTAGACCCGCGGGACAACCCTACGAGCAGTACTTC. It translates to CSARPAGQPYEQYF.

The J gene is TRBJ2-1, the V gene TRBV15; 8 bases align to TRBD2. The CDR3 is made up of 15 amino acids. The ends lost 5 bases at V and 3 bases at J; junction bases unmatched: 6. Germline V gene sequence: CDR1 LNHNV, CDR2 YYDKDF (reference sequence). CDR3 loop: CATSSQRGLYNEQFF. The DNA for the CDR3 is TGTGCCACCAGCTCACAGCGGGGGCTCTACAATGAGCAGTTCTTC. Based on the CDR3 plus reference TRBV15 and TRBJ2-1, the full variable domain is DAMVIQNPRYQVTQFGKPVTLSCSQTLNHNVMYWYQQKSSQAPKLLFHYYDKDFNNEADTPDNFQSRRPNTSFCFLDIRSPGLGDTAMYLCATSSQRGLYNEQFFGPGTRLTVL.

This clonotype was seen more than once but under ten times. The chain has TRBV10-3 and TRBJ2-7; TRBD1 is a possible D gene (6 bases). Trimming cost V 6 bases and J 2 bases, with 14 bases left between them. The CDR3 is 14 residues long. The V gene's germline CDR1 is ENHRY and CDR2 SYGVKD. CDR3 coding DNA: TGTGCCATCAGCCCTCGGGACACTGCCTACGAGCAGTACTTC. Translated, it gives CAISPRDTAYEQYF.

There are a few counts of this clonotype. The DNA of the CDR3 is TGTGCCACCAGCTCCCGGTGGGGAGAAGCTTTCTTT. Protein product: CATSSRWGEAFF. This chain links TRBV15 with TRBJ1-1, with D hard to call. Germline lookup yields CDR1 LNHNV and CDR2 YYDKDF (reference sequence). There are 12 residues in the CDR3. The V end was cut by 5 bases, the J end by 8 bases, with 12 bases between.

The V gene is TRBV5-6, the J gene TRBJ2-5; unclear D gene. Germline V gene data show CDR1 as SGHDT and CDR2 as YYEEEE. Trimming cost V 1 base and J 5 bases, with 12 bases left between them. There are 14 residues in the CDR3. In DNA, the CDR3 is TGTGCCAGCAGCTTGTGGCCTGGGTGGGAGACCCAGTACTTC. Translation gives CASSLWPGWETQYF.

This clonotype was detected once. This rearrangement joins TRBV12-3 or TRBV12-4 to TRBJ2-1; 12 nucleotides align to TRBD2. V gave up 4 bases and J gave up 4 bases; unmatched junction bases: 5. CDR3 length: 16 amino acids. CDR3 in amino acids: CASSSTSGGLYNEQFF. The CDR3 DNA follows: TGTGCCAGCAGTTCGACTAGCGGGGGTCTTTACAATGAGCAGTTCTTC.

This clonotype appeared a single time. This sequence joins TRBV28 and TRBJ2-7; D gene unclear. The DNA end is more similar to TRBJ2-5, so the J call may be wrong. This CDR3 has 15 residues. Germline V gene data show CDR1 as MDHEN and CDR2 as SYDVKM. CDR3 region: CASSSQGVSKETQYF. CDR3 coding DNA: TGTGCCAGCAGTTCCCAAGGAGTATCAAAGGAGACCCAGTACTTC.

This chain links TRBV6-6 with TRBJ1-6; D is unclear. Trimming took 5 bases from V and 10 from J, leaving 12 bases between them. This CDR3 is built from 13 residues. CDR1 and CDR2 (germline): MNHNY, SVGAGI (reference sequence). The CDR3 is CASSVERRSPLHF. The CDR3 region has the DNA TGTGCCAGCAGTGTGGAAAGAAGGTCACCCCTCCACTTT.

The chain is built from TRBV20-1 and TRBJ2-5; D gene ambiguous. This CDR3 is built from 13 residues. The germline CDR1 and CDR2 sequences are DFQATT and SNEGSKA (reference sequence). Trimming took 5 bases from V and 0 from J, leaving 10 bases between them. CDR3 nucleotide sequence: TGCAGTGCTCCGGGTCCAAACCAAGAGACCCAGTACTTC. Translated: CSAPGPNQETQYF.

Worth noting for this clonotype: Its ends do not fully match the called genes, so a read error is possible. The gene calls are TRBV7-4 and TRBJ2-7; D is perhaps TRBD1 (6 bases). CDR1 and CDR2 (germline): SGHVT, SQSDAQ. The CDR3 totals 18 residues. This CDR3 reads CASSLVTTPGHANYERYF. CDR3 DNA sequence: TGTGCCAGCAGCTTAGTTACAACCCCGGGACACGCAAACTACGAGCGGTACTTC.

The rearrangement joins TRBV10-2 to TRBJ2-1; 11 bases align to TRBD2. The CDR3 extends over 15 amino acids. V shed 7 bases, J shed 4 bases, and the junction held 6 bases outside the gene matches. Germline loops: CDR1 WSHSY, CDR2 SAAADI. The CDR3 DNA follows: TGCGCCAGCATGTGGGGACTAGCGGCTTACAATGAGCAGTTCTTC. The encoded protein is CASMWGLAAYNEQFF.

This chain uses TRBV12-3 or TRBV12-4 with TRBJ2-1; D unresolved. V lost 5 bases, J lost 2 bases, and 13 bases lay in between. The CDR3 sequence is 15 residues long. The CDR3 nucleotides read TGTGCCAGCAGTAGCCGACAAAGTCCCTACAATGAGCAGTTCTTC. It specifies CASSSRQSPYNEQFF.

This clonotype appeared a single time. In DNA, the CDR3 is TGTGCCAGCAGTCAACGGACCGTGTCCTACGAGCAGTTCTTC. This gives the protein CASSQRTVSYEQFF. The chain carries TRBV12-3 or TRBV12-4 and TRBJ2-7; D call uncertain. The J call is in doubt because the DNA end fits TRBJ2-1 better. The CDR3 spans 14 residues.

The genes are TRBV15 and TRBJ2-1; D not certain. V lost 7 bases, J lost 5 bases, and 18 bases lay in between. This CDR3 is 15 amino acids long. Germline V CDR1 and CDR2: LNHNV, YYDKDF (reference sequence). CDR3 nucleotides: TGTGCCACCATCAAGGGCCTCGTGGGGAACAATGAGCAGTTCTTC. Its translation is CATIKGLVGNNEQFF.

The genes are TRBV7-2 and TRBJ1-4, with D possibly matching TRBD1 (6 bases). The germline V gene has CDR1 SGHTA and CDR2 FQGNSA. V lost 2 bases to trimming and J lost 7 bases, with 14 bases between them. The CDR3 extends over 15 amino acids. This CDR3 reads CASSLYAGTTEKLFF. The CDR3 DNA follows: TGTGCCAGCAGCTTATACGCGGGGACAACTGAAAAACTGTTTTTT.

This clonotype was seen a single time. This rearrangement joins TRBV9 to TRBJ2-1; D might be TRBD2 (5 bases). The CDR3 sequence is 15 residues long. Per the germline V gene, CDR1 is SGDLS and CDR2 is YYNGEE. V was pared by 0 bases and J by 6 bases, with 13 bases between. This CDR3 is CASSVGAGMCNEQFF. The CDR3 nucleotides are TGTGCCAGCAGCGTAGGGGCCGGGATGTGCAATGAGCAGTTCTTC.